The rows below give T cell receptor beta chains drawn from one sample of a study of cytomegalovirus exposure and HLA in healthy donors. Clones were sequenced by immunoSEQ multiplex PCR, and TCRdb holds only the in-frame ones, with some missing. The sample holds roughly 86,000 clones, around three fifths seen once. The sample taken for sequencing was PBMCs. The receptors stem from a woman between 45 and 60 years old in good health and CMV-seropositive. The CDR3 runs from the conserved cysteine through the conserved F or W. The order of the fields is D gene, CDR3 length, V gene, J gene, clone size, CDR3 protein, CDR3 DNA. A D gene is named only where the DNA matches it firmly. The size of a clone is reported for some rows only, either as once, few or many, or as a class for expanded clones.

d_gene: .; len: 15; v_gene: TRBV6-5; j_gene: TRBJ1-6; abundance: few; CDR3aa: CASTLEAVRNSPLHF; CDR3nt: TGTGCCAGCACCCTCGAGGCAGTGAGAAATTCACCCCTCCACTTT
d_gene: .; len: 14; v_gene: TRBV2; j_gene: TRBJ1-3; abundance: few; CDR3aa: CASSEGNRRNTIYF; CDR3nt: TGTGCCAGCAGTGAAGGGAACAGACGAAACACCATATATTTT
d_gene: .; len: 14; v_gene: TRBV30; j_gene: TRBJ1-6; abundance: .; CDR3aa: CAWSVWAGRSPLHF; CDR3nt: TGTGCCTGGAGTGTCTGGGCAGGGCGTTCACCCCTCCACTTT
d_gene: .; len: 15; v_gene: TRBV15; j_gene: TRBJ2-4; abundance: .; CDR3aa: CATSRATSTEIIQYF; CDR3nt: TGTGCCACCAGCAGAGCTACTTCGACGGAGATCATTCAGTACTTC
d_gene: TRBD1; len: 15; v_gene: TRBV7-2; j_gene: TRBJ1-6; abundance: .; CDR3aa: CASSPRQGANSPLHF; CDR3nt: TGTGCCAGCAGCCCAAGACAGGGGGCTAATTCACCCCTCCACTTT
d_gene: TRBD2; len: 18; v_gene: TRBV7-8; j_gene: TRBJ2-1; abundance: .; CDR3aa: CASSLTSGGWGIGDEQFF; CDR3nt: TGTGCCAGCAGCTTAACTAGCGGGGGCTGGGGAATTGGGGATGAGCAGTTCTTC
d_gene: .; len: 14; v_gene: TRBV6-1; j_gene: TRBJ1-1; abundance: .; CDR3aa: CASSELSGGTEAFF; CDR3nt: TGTGCCAGCAGTGAGTTGAGCGGGGGCACTGAAGCTTTCTTT
d_gene: .; len: 13; v_gene: TRBV7-2; j_gene: TRBJ2-3; abundance: .; CDR3aa: CASSLDFTDTQYF; CDR3nt: TGTGCCAGCAGCTTAGACTTCACAGATACGCAGTATTTT
d_gene: .; len: 11; v_gene: TRBV28; j_gene: TRBJ1-2; abundance: .; CDR3aa: CASSLLSGYTF; CDR3nt: TGTGCCAGCAGTTTATTGTCGGGCTACACCTTC
d_gene: TRBD1; len: 15; v_gene: TRBV28; j_gene: TRBJ2-2; abundance: few; CDR3aa: CASSLGTGENGELFF; CDR3nt: TGTGCCAGCAGTTTGGGGACAGGGGAAAACGGGGAGCTGTTTTTT
d_gene: .; len: 15; v_gene: TRBV25-1; j_gene: TRBJ2-3; abundance: .; CDR3aa: CASSEVWGATDTQYF; CDR3nt: TGTGCCAGCAGTGAAGTATGGGGCGCGACAGATACGCAGTATTTT
d_gene: .; len: 13; v_gene: TRBV19; j_gene: TRBJ2-4; abundance: .; CDR3aa: CASSIRGTNIQYF; CDR3nt: TGTGCCAGTAGTATCAGGGGAACAAACATTCAGTACTTC
d_gene: .; len: 14; v_gene: TRBV2; j_gene: TRBJ2-2; abundance: .; CDR3aa: CASSEQGLAGELFF; CDR3nt: TGTGCCAGCAGTGAACAAGGCCTAGCGGGGGAGCTGTTTTTT
d_gene: TRBD2; len: 16; v_gene: TRBV13; j_gene: TRBJ2-3; abundance: few; CDR3aa: CASSLSSGGRGDTQYF; CDR3nt: TGTGCCAGCAGCTTATCCAGCGGGGGGAGGGGAGATACGCAGTATTTT
d_gene: TRBD2; len: 16; v_gene: TRBV2; j_gene: TRBJ2-7; abundance: few; CDR3aa: CASSSSGGANPVEQYF; CDR3nt: TGTGCCAGCAGTTCCAGCGGGGGAGCCAACCCCGTCGAGCAGTACTTC
d_gene: .; len: 13; v_gene: TRBV2; j_gene: TRBJ1-5; abundance: .; CDR3aa: CASTENSNQPQHF; CDR3nt: TGTGCCAGCACGGAGAATAGCAATCAGCCCCAGCATTTT
d_gene: .; len: 15; v_gene: TRBV5-1; j_gene: TRBJ2-3; abundance: .; CDR3aa: CASSLSGGGTDTQYF; CDR3nt: TGCGCCAGCAGCTTGTCCGGCGGGGGCACAGATACGCAGTATTTT
d_gene: .; len: 14; v_gene: TRBV6-5; j_gene: TRBJ1-4; abundance: .; CDR3aa: CASSYSRWNEKLFF; CDR3nt: TGTGCCAGCAGTTACTCCAGGTGGAATGAAAAACTGTTTTTT
d_gene: TRBD2; len: 17; v_gene: TRBV19; j_gene: TRBJ2-1; abundance: few; CDR3aa: CASSTGTSGGPKGFQFF; CDR3nt: TGTGCCAGTAGTACAGGGACTAGCGGGGGCCCTAAGGGATTTCAGTTCTTC
d_gene: TRBD1; len: 15; v_gene: TRBV7-3; j_gene: TRBJ2-5; abundance: .; CDR3aa: CASSLGTGDRETQYF; CDR3nt: TGTGCCAGCAGCTTGGGGACAGGGGATAGGGAGACCCAGTACTTC
d_gene: TRBD2; len: 14; v_gene: TRBV28; j_gene: TRBJ2-7; abundance: few; CDR3aa: CASSLSGGAYEQYF; CDR3nt: TGTGCCAGCAGTTTGAGCGGGGGGGCCTACGAGCAGTACTTC
d_gene: TRBD2; len: 16; v_gene: TRBV7-3; j_gene: TRBJ2-3; abundance: .; CDR3aa: CASSMGTSGGTDTQYF; CDR3nt: TGTGCCAGCAGCATGGGGACTAGCGGGGGCACAGATACGCAGTATTTT
d_gene: .; len: 15; v_gene: TRBV19; j_gene: TRBJ1-1; abundance: .; CDR3aa: CASARTENLNTEAFF; CDR3nt: TGTGCCAGTGCGAGGACTGAAAATCTGAACACTGAAGCTTTCTTT
d_gene: TRBD1; len: 14; v_gene: TRBV6-1; j_gene: TRBJ1-3; abundance: .; CDR3aa: CASIRDRDGNTIYF; CDR3nt: TGTGCCAGCATTAGGGACAGGGACGGAAACACCATATATTTT
d_gene: TRBD1; len: 15; v_gene: TRBV19; j_gene: TRBJ1-5; abundance: .; CDR3aa: CASSSGGQVSQPQHF; CDR3nt: TGTGCCAGTAGTTCAGGGGGGCAAGTAAGTCAGCCCCAGCATTTT
d_gene: .; len: 14; v_gene: TRBV6-5; j_gene: TRBJ2-5; abundance: once; CDR3aa: CASSYSKSQETQYF; CDR3nt: TGTGCCAGCAGTTACTCAAAGAGCCAAGAGACCCAGTACTTC
d_gene: TRBD1; len: 14; v_gene: TRBV9; j_gene: TRBJ1-5; abundance: few; CDR3aa: CASSGRRTGQPQHF; CDR3nt: TGTGCCAGCAGCGGCAGAAGGACAGGACAGCCCCAGCATTTT
d_gene: .; len: 15; v_gene: TRBV6-1; j_gene: TRBJ2-7; abundance: .; CDR3aa: CASRQSAQDGYEQYF; CDR3nt: TGTGCCAGCAGACAATCGGCACAGGACGGGTACGAGCAGTACTTC
d_gene: .; len: 13; v_gene: TRBV11-2; j_gene: TRBJ1-1; abundance: .; CDR3aa: CASSLERGLEAFF; CDR3nt: TGTGCCAGCAGCTTAGAAAGGGGCCTTGAAGCTTTCTTT
d_gene: .; len: 19; v_gene: TRBV30; j_gene: TRBJ2-2; abundance: .; CDR3aa: CAWSVPGGRGADSAGELFF; CDR3nt: TGTGCCTGGAGTGTACCTGGGGGGAGGGGGGCAGATTCAGCCGGGGAGCTGTTTTTT
d_gene: TRBD2; len: 17; v_gene: TRBV7-3; j_gene: TRBJ2-5; abundance: .; CDR3aa: CASSLGVSGGAAETQYF; CDR3nt: TGTGCCAGCAGCTTAGGGGTTAGCGGGGGGGCCGCAGAGACCCAGTACTTC
d_gene: TRBD2; len: 15; v_gene: TRBV28; j_gene: TRBJ2-7; abundance: .; CDR3aa: CASSLVAGGSYEQYF; CDR3nt: TGTGCCAGCAGTTTAGTGGCGGGGGGGTCCTACGAGCAGTACTTC
d_gene: TRBD2; len: 14; v_gene: TRBV27; j_gene: TRBJ2-5; abundance: few; CDR3aa: CASSSGTSEETQYF; CDR3nt: TGTGCCAGCAGTTCCGGGACTAGCGAAGAGACCCAGTACTTC
d_gene: TRBD1; len: 16; v_gene: TRBV27; j_gene: TRBJ1-1; abundance: .; CDR3aa: CASILISGTGRTEAFF; CDR3nt: TGTGCCAGCATCCTCATCTCCGGGACAGGGCGTACTGAAGCTTTCTTT
d_gene: .; len: 12; v_gene: TRBV2; j_gene: TRBJ1-1; abundance: once; CDR3aa: CASRGAGTEAFF; CDR3nt: TGTGCCAGCCGGGGGGCTGGCACTGAAGCTTTCTTT
d_gene: .; len: 14; v_gene: TRBV4-2; j_gene: TRBJ1-2; abundance: .; CDR3aa: CASSQDLRGYGYTF; CDR3nt: TGTGCCAGCAGCCAAGATTTGAGGGGGTACGGCTACACCTTC